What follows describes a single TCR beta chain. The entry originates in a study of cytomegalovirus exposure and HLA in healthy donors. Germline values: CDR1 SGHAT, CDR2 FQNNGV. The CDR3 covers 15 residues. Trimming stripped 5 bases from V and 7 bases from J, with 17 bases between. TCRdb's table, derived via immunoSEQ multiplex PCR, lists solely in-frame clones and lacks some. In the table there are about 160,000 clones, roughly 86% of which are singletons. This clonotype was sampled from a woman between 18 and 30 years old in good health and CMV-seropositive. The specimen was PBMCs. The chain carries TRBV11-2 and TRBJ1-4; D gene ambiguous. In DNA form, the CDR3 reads TGTGCCAGCAGCCCTAAGAGCCACTCTAGTGAAAAACTGTTTTTT. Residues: CASSPKSHSSEKLFF. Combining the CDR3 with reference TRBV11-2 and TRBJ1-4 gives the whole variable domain EAGVAQSPRYKIIEKRQSVAFWCNPISGHATLYWYQQILGQGPKLLIQFQNNGVVDDSQLPKDRFSAERLKGVDSTLKIQPAKLEDSAVYLCASSPKSHSSEKLFFGSGTQLSVL.